The clone carrying this T cell receptor beta chain was observed many times. Its antigen is unknown. TCRdb fed the reads into MiXCR, producing one record per CDR3 protein. The data hold approximately 550,000 distinct CDR3 sequences, with 15% to 20% observed a single time. The data originate from a study of T cell repertoires in cytomegalovirus infection. Study information: Public TCR beta signatures marked donors with CMV infection and the matching HLA. Whole-study results and caveats: Clonotype analysis showed dominance of the ex vivo response by HLA-C-restricted CMV-specific TCR beta clonotypes. Accumulated public TCR beta family frequency recognized individuals carrying CMV together with the relevant HLA.

Looked up from germline, CDR1 is MNHEY and CDR2 is SMNVEV (reference sequence). This CDR3 is 15 amino acids long. V was clipped by 5 bases and J by 2 bases; unmatched bases: 4. The V call is TRBV27, the J call TRBJ2-3; 10 nucleotides match TRBD2. The sequenced sample consisted of CD8+ T cells from PBMCs. This TCR was sampled from a human donor in good health (CMV status not recorded). Some clones in this sample may be carry-over from other donors' samples. DNA for the CDR3: TGTGCCAGCAGTACTCTAGCGGGAGTCACAGATACGCAGTATTTT. It specifies CASSTLAGVTDTQYF.